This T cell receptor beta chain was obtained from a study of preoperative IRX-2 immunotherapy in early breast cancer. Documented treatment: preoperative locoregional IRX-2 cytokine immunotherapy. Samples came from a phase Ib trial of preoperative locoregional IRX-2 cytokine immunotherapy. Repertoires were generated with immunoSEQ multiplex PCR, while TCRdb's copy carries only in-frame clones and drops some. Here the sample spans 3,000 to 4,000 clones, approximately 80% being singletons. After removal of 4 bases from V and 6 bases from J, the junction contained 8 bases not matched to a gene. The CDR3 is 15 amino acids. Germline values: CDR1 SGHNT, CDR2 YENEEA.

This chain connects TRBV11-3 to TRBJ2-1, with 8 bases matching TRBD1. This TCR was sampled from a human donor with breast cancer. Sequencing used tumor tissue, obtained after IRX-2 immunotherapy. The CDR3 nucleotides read TGTGCCAGCAGCTCCCGGACAGGGTATCGCAATGAGCAGTTCTTC. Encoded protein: CASSSRTGYRNEQFF.